This entry concerns a single T cell receptor (beta chain). The junction departs from germline at one end; a sequencing error may be responsible. These data come from a study of blood T cell repertoires in COVID-19. Study background: Collection of acute and convalescent COVID-19 samples took place in the United States, Italy and Spain. In each case, the material was cDNA or gDNA derived from T cells, B-cell-depleted T cells, or PBMCs.

Original handling: The authors estimated nucleated cell counts from reference gene primer amplification. TCRdb's copy holds only in-frame clones and misses some; the assay was immunoSEQ multiplex PCR. D and trimming were read from the DNA, whereas the V and J calls and clone size are those reported in that table. The table has approximately 200,000 clones, more than 70% seen once. The CDR3 length is 13 residues. CDR1 is MDHEN and CDR2 is SYDVKM in the germline V gene. Sequences were obtained from peripheral blood. The chain employs TRBV28 and TRBJ2-7; TRBD1 agrees at 7 bases. This receptor was taken from a woman aged 30 to 39 with acute or convalescent COVID-19. Here the CDR3 DNA reads TGTGCCAGCCTCACCTCGGACGACAGGGCACTGCACTTC. The encoded protein is CASLTSDDRALHF.